Listed here is a single T cell receptor beta chain. Its antigen is still unknown. No base-level quality is on record; no much larger clone is a single base apart. From cysteine to phenylalanine, the CDR3 is 12 amino acids long. The only DNA kept is the CDR3, 36 bases in frame from the first base. A distance of 15 bases separates the germline ends of V and J, which lose 6 bases and 10 bases respectively. Reading the germline V gene gives CDR1 SQVTM and CDR2 ANQGSEA. The TCR beta CDR3 regions were amplified from RNA transcripts. The TCR CDR3 was subjected to a first round of RT-PCR using the HTBI primer set and the Qiagen OneStep RT-PCR kit. Libraries were constructed in a second round of multiplex PCR, after which size selection and purification were performed. Paired-end sequencing of the libraries was performed with 100 bp reads on an Illumina HiSeq2000. Regarding the original processing steps: SOAPnuke was used to process the raw data, with reads discarded if the reads contained adapters or uncalled bases, had a mean Phred below 15, or lacked an exact constant-primer or identifier match. High-quality paired reads were merged using COPE v1.2.5, and each unique nucleotide sequence was defined as a clonotype. MiTCR v1.1 was used to align the clonotypes against IMGT TRBV, TRBD and TRBJ reference segments. The analysis was restricted to V-J combinations with a frequency above 0.0001, which together covered around 99% of the repertoires. The TCS score was defined as F50 (clonal expansion) divided by E x V (chaos), with BLOSUM62-based TCRdist calculated between CDR3 peptides within each V-J. Welch's t-statistics and random forest reduced 514 V-J features to 13, which were used in a naive Bayes classifier (R e1071). TCRdb took the public reads, trimmed them with fastp at Q25, ran MiXCR for clone calling and kept in-frame beta chains. Identical CDR3 protein sequences are pooled into one entry, listed with their most common genes and DNA. For this entry, the V and J calls and clone size follow TCRdb and not the study's own pipeline. For this sample the table gives under 450,000 distinct CDR3 sequences, of which around an eighth were detected only once. The ten largest clones take up around 21% of the sample.

This entry belongs to a study of T cells in Graves' hyperthyroidism and ophthalmopathy (dated by TCRdb to between 2018 and 2021). For the study in its entirety: Peripheral blood samples were taken at initial diagnosis, before any treatment was given. Following sampling, methimazole starting at 30 mg daily was given to hyperthyroidism patients, and high-dose intravenous methylprednisolone was given to ophthalmopathy patients. An independent validation cohort of 18 to 20 hyperthyroidism patients and about 16 patients who later progressed to ophthalmopathy tested prospective prediction of ophthalmopathy. The study also compared thyroid tissue and blood T-cell repertoires from a handful of Graves' hyperthyroidism patients. The 85 to 100 discovery patients were randomly split 7:3 into training and test sets. According to the paper, TCR Vbeta CDR3 sequencing was carried out on approximately 140 peripheral blood samples, which came from 40 to 45 ophthalmopathy, under 80 hyperthyroidism and roughly 17 progressor patients. To identify distinguishing TCR V-J signatures, a discovery cohort of 95 to 100 patients was used, comprising 43 with Graves' ophthalmopathy and some 60 with stable Graves' hyperthyroidism.

Hyperthyroidism patients were aged 18 to 65 years and newly diagnosed, with disease duration of less than 2 months. Any patient with an uncontrolled infection, another autoimmune disease, pregnancy or lactation was excluded. Diagnoses relied on clinical symptoms, serum thyroxine and TRAb, thyroid ultrasound and orbital computed tomography. For progressor patients, blood was drawn at the first diagnosis of hyperthyroidism, before any ophthalmopathy symptoms had appeared. PBMCs were separated from roughly 9.3 ml of fresh peripheral blood using Ficoll-Paque density gradient centrifugation. Progressor patients were defined as those initially diagnosed with Graves' hyperthyroidism in whom ophthalmopathy developed during follow-up. Total RNA was extracted with Trizol reagent, and quality was checked on an Agilent 2100 Bioanalyzer. The paper as a whole reports these results and caveats: In cross-validation, a model built on a 13 V-J signature told ophthalmopathy apart from stable hyperthyroidism with 87.88% sensitivity and approximately 84% specificity, and in testing the same model reached 80%/75%. In validation, progression to ophthalmopathy was predicted by the model with roughly 69% sensitivity and roughly 76% specificity, a median of about 6.8 months before onset. No statistical method was used to set the sample size in advance, and investigators knew the group allocation. Blood samples also contained most of the expanded thyroid clonotypes (frequency above 0.001), which suggests that blood repertoires may reflect thyroid immune responses.

The clonotype comes from a young man with Graves' hyperthyroidism that later progressed to Graves' ophthalmopathy. In this chain, TRBV29-1 is recombined with TRBJ1-4; the D gene is not confidently resolved. Sequencing used blood. The CDR3 here reads CSVDPGGGKLFF. The DNA sequence follows: TGCAGCGTGGACCCGGGAGGTGGAAAACTGTTTTTT.